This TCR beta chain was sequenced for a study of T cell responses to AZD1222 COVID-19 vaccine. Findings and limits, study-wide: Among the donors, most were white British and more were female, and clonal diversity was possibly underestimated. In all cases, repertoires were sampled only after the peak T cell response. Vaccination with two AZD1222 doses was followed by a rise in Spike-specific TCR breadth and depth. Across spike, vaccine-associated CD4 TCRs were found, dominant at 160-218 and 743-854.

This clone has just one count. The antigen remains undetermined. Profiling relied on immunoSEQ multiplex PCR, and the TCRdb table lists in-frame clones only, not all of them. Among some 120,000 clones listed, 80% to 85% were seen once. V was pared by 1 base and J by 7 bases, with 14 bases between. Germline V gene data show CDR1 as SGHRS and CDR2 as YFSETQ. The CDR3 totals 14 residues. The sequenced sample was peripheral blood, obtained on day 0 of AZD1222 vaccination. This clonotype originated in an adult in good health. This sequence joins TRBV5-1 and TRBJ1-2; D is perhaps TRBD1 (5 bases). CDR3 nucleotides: TGCGCCAGCAGCTTGCAGGGAGATGTTGGTGGCTACACCTTC. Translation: CASSLQGDVGGYTF. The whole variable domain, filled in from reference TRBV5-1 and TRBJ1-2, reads KAGVTQTPRYLIKTRGQQVTLSCSPISGHRSVSWYQQTPGQGLQFLFEYFSETQRNKGNFPGRFSGRQFSNSRSEMNVSTLELGDSALYLCASSLQGDVGGYTFGSGTRLTVV.